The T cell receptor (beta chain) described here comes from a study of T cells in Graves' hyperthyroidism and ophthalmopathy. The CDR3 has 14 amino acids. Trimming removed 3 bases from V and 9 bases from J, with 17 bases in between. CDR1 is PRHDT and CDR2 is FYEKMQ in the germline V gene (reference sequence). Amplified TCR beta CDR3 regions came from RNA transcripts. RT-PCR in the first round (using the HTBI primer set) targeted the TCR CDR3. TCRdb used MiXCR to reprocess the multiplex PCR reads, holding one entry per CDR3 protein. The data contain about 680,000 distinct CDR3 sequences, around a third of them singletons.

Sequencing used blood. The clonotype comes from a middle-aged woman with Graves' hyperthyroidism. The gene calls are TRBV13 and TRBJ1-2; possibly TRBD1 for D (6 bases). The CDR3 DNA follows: TGTGCCAGCAGCTTTGTTTCAGGGGAGAAGAGCTACACCTTC. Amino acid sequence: CASSFVSGEKSYTF.